Listed below are T cell receptor beta chains from one sample, sequenced in a study of blood T cells in healthy people across ages. TCRdb ran MiXCR on the 5' RACE reads and lists one entry per CDR3 protein. In the table there are about 400,000 distinct CDR3 sequences, about half of which are singletons. The specimen was blood. Receptors originate from a man aged 60 to 69 in good health. Both conserved end residues are part of each CDR3. D genes are given only for firm matches. Rows give clone size only sometimes, using once, few, many, or a class for an expanded clone.

TRBD1	TRBV20-1	few	TRBJ1-2	TGCAGTGCTAGAGCCGGGACAGACTATGGCTACACCTTC	CSARAGTDYGYTF
TRBD2	TRBV5-1	NA	TRBJ2-1	TGCGCCAGCAGCTTCAGCGGGGATGAGCAGTTCTTC	CASSFSGDEQFF
NA	TRBV12-3/TRBV12-4	NA	TRBJ2-2	TGTGCCAGCACTCCCGGGCAGGGGGGGACCGGGGAGCTGTTTTTT	CASTPGQGGTGELFF
NA	TRBV20-1	NA	TRBJ2-7	TGCAGTGCTAGAGATCCGGGGGCGTCTCGCTCCTACGAGCAGTACTTC	CSARDPGASRSYEQYF
NA	TRBV28	few	TRBJ2-6	TGTGCCAGCAGTTCGCCAACAGGGTCTGGGGCCAACGTCCTGACTTTC	CASSSPTGSGANVLTF
NA	TRBV5-5	many	TRBJ1-6	TGTGCCAGCAGCCAGTCCACTTCACCCCTCCACTTT	CASSQSTSPLHF
NA	TRBV29-1	many	TRBJ2-7	TGCAGCGCCGGGGGCACGAGCTCCTACGAGCAGTACTTC	CSAGGTSSYEQYF
NA	TRBV20-1	few	TRBJ2-6	TGCAGTGCCCTAGTCTGGGCTGGGGCCAACGTCCTGACTTTC	CSALVWAGANVLTF
TRBD2	TRBV2	few	TRBJ2-1	TGTGCCAGCAGTGGGACTAGCGGGAGAGGGCAGTTCTTC	CASSGTSGRGQFF
NA	TRBV6-5	few	TRBJ2-3	TGTGCCAGCAGCTCCTCGGACCGCGGCACAGATACGCAGTATTTT	CASSSSDRGTDTQYF
NA	TRBV6-5	few	TRBJ2-1	TGTGCCAGCAGTGGCTCTAATGAGCAGTTCTTC	CASSGSNEQFF
NA	TRBV10-3	NA	TRBJ1-2	TGTGCCATCAGTGTTCGGGCGAGCTATGGCTACACCTTC	CAISVRASYGYTF
TRBD2	TRBV14	few	TRBJ2-3	TGTGCCAGCAGCCAAGCCCCTAGCGGGAGTTGGCCAGATACGCAGTATTTT	CASSQAPSGSWPDTQYF
TRBD1	TRBV28	NA	TRBJ2-5	TGTGCCAGCAGTCCCCCCGGGACAGGGGTGGAGACCCAGTACTTC	CASSPPGTGVETQYF
NA	TRBV7-2	NA	TRBJ2-7	TGTGCCAGCAGCTTAGCGGGTGGCGGACAGCCCTACGAGCAGTACTTC	CASSLAGGGQPYEQYF
NA	TRBV7-2	NA	TRBJ2-3	TGTGCCAGCAGCCCCAGCGGGTGGCTACGGGCAGATACGCAGTATTTT	CASSPSGWLRADTQYF
NA	TRBV7-9	NA	TRBJ1-2	TGTGCCAGCAGCACCCCGACGGACTACACCTTC	CASSTPTDYTF